This entry lists 17 T cell receptor beta chains sequenced from one sample in a study of blood T cell repertoires in COVID-19. The protocol was immunoSEQ multiplex PCR, while the TCRdb copy is restricted to in-frame clones and leaves out a portion. Among approximately 170,000 clones listed, around 90% were seen once. The sample consisted of peripheral blood. Receptor source: a man aged 60-69 years with active or convalescent COVID-19.

The V call is TRBV6-5, the J call TRBJ2-1, with D possibly TRBD2 on 6 matching bases. The CDR3 runs 14 residues. Germline V gene sequence: CDR1 MNHEY, CDR2 SVGAGI. With 8 bases removed from V and 0 bases from J, the gap between germline ends came to 11 bases. The CDR3, as DNA: TGTGCCAGCCAGCGGGTGAGCTCCTACAATGAGCAGTTCTTC. Translation: CASQRVSSYNEQFF.

This sequence joins TRBV15 and TRBJ1-1, with 7 bases identical to TRBD1. After removal of 4 bases from V and 4 bases from J, the junction contained 9 bases not matched to a gene. The germline gives CDR1 LNHNV, CDR2 YYDKDF (reference sequence). CDR3 length equals 15 residues. The CDR3 nucleotides read TGTGCCACCAGCACCAAGAAGGCAGGGGGCACTGAAGCTTTCTTT. Translating it yields CATSTKKAGGTEAFF.

The J gene is TRBJ1-3, the V gene TRBV4-1; 8 bases agree with TRBD1. The germline V gene has CDR1 MGHRA and CDR2 YSYEKL. Germline trimming cut 3 bases from V and 6 bases from J; bases unmatched to any gene: 10. The CDR3 extends over 16 amino acids. In nucleotides, the CDR3 is TGCGCCAGCAGCCAGACCCCGGGACAGGTTATAAACACCATATATTTT. It yields the protein CASSQTPGQVINTIYF.

V is TRBV6-4 and J is TRBJ1-1; 8 positions match TRBD1. CDR3 length: 14 residues. Germline V gene lookup returns CDR1 MRHNA and CDR2 SNTAGT. J lost 6 bases, V lost 5 bases, and 8 bases had no gene match. CDR3 in amino acids: CASSFGQGSPEAFF. The CDR3 coding sequence is TGTGCCAGCAGTTTCGGACAGGGTTCGCCTGAAGCTTTCTTT.

V gene TRBV18 combines with J gene TRBJ2-5; TRBD2 aligns across 13 bases. Trimming took 4 bases from V and 5 from J; bases not matched to a gene: 4. Germline CDR1 KGHSH, CDR2 LQKENI. This CDR3 has 15 residues. The CDR3 spells CASSLGLAGEETQYF. CDR3 DNA sequence: TGTGCCAGCTCACTCGGACTAGCGGGGGAGGAGACCCAGTACTTC.

This clone was detected only once. J is TRBJ2-7 and V is TRBV5-1; D might be TRBD2 (6 bases). Germline values: CDR1 SGHRS, CDR2 YFSETQ. Trimming removed 2 bases at V and 0 bases at J, with 12 bases between. The CDR3 is made up of 15 amino acids. The CDR3 DNA is TGCGCCAGCAGCTTCTACGGGGGACTCTCCTACGAGCAGTACTTC. It encodes CASSFYGGLSYEQYF.

This clone was detected only once. This chain joins TRBV7-2 and TRBJ2-1; TRBD2 agrees at 7 bases. V dropped 1 base and J dropped 0; count of bases not matched to a gene: 12. CDR1 is SGHTA, CDR2 FQGNSA, per germline. CDR3 size: 19 residues. The CDR3 nucleotides are TGTGCCAGCAGCTTAGTACATTTTAGCGGGTCAAGCTCCTACAATGAGCAGTTCTTC. The encoded protein is CASSLVHFSGSSSYNEQFF.

The J gene is TRBJ2-5, the V gene TRBV5-4, with D perhaps matching TRBD2 (7 bases). The germline V and J ends were trimmed by 4 bases and 5 bases, with 15 bases remaining between them. Germline lookup yields CDR1 SGHNT and CDR2 YYREEE (reference sequence). The CDR3 sequence is 14 residues long. The CDR3 DNA follows: TGTGCCAGCAGCCCCTCGGGGGGCAGGGAGACCCAGTACTTC. It yields the protein CASSPSGGRETQYF.

The J gene is TRBJ1-2, the V gene TRBV5-1; D unclear. The germline CDR1 and CDR2 sequences are SGHRS and YFSETQ. CDR3 size: 12 residues. Between the trimmed V and J ends, which lost 5 bases and 6 bases, there was a span of 11 bases. CDR3 residues: CASRTDLNGYTF. The CDR3 DNA sequence: TGCGCCAGCAGAACGGACTTAAATGGCTACACCTTC.

V and J are TRBV7-6 and TRBJ2-7; the D gene is possibly TRBD1 (6 bases). The germline V gene has CDR1 SGHVS and CDR2 FNYEAQ. V lost 3 bases, J lost 3 bases, and 9 bases lay in between. The length of the CDR3 is 13 residues. The CDR3 DNA sequence: TGTGCCAGCAGCTTCCAGGGGCGCTACGAGCAGTACTTC. As protein: CASSFQGRYEQYF.

This clone showed up just once. The rearrangement links TRBV10-3 to TRBJ2-7; D may be TRBD2 (6 bases). Germline V gene data show CDR1 as ENHRY and CDR2 as SYGVKD. Trimming took off 4 bases at V and 3 bases at J, with 19 bases between the two ends. There are 16 residues in the CDR3. CDR3 sequence: CAISAGEARGLYEQYF. The CDR3 DNA follows: TGTGCCATCAGTGCGGGGGAAGCCCGTGGACTCTACGAGCAGTACTTC.

The genes are TRBV6-5 and TRBJ1-1, with a tentative D call TRBD1 (6 bases). Germline CDR1 reads MNHEY; CDR2 reads SVGAGI. This CDR3 comprises 14 residues. Trimming removed 6 bases from V and 4 bases from J, with 15 bases in between. As DNA, the CDR3 is TGTGCCAGCAGGAAGGGGGGGCAGGTCACTGAAGCTTTCTTT. Protein sequence: CASRKGGQVTEAFF.

This sequence joins TRBV19 and TRBJ2-3, with 8 positions matching TRBD2. Germline loops: CDR1 LNHDA, CDR2 SQIVND (reference sequence). V lost 4 bases and J lost 5; bases outside the gene matches: 8. CDR3 length equals 15 residues. The CDR3 bases are TGTGCCAGTAGTAACGGAGCGGGAGAGGTAGATACGCAGTATTTT. It yields the protein CASSNGAGEVDTQYF.

The chain combines TRBV18 with TRBJ2-2; D unclear. The V gene lost 4 bases and the J gene lost 1 base, with 7 bases spanning the gap. Germline CDR1 is KGHSH and CDR2 is LQKENI. There are 14 residues in the CDR3. The CDR3 loop reads CASSQRQNTGELFF. The CDR3 bases are TGTGCCAGCTCACAAAGACAGAACACCGGGGAGCTGTTTTTT.

The J gene is TRBJ2-5, the V gene TRBV5-6, with a weak D call TRBD1 (5 bases). This CDR3 has 14 residues. V lost 2 bases to trimming and J lost 5 bases, with 13 bases between them. CDR1 SGHDT and CDR2 YYEEEE come from the germline V gene. The CDR3 protein is CASSFEQGDETQYF. For the CDR3, the DNA is TGTGCCAGCAGCTTTGAGCAGGGTGACGAGACCCAGTACTTC.

Of note for this clone: An end of the junction does not agree with germline; a read error may underlie this. V usage is TRBV27 and J usage is TRBJ2-7; 10 bases are a match to TRBD1. The CDR3 covers 16 residues. Germline-derived CDR1 and CDR2 are MNHEY and SMNVEV (reference sequence). CDR3 sequence (DNA): TGTGCCAGCAGTCTATCATCCGGGACAGGGGTCTACGAGCAGTACTTC. The encoded protein is CASSLSSGTGVYEQYF.

V gene TRBV7-9 combines with J gene TRBJ1-2, with D tentatively TRBD1 (5 bases). V lost 4 bases and J 3 bases, leaving 15 bases between the germline ends. The CDR3 totals 15 residues. CDR1 is SEHNR, CDR2 FQNEAQ, per germline (reference sequence). CDR3 sequence: CASSSAWGVYYGYTF. DNA for the CDR3: TGTGCCAGCAGCTCTGCTTGGGGGGTCTACTATGGCTACACCTTC.